Sequencing of this T cell receptor beta chain was carried out in a study of shared clonotypes between healthy human individuals (dated by TCRdb to 2018 to 2021). About the investigation overall: The cohort comprised two women and a few men aged 18 to 49 years. Each donor's leukapheresis produced roughly between about 0.9 and 9.5 billion PBMCs. Different laboratories and diverse techniques were used to prepare libraries and sequence TCR repertoires, to increase sequencing depth and limit assay-specific biases. The study deeply sequenced blood TCR repertoires of about five healthy adults to estimate repertoire size and the extent of clonotype sharing between individuals. For each donor, CD4 naive and CD4 memory were each given three plates, CD8 naive was given two plates, and CD8 memory was given one plate. Findings and caveats that apply to the study as a whole: Pairwise subsampling indicated that sequencing depth was expected to affect the degree of clonotype sharing among donors. Across four donors, approximately 5% of naive CD4, roughly 3.4% of naive CD8, 2.3% of memory CD4, and approximately 0.4% of memory CD8 clonotypes were shared. Compared with non-shared clonotypes, the clonotypes found in all four sorted-subset donors had higher generation probabilities. Sampling was limited to blood, and TCR repertoires in tissue likely differ from TCR repertoires in blood. Rarefaction of sorted-subset datasets indicated incomplete sequencing despite the large sequencing depth. The genetic and exposure-history diversity represented was limited by the small number of donors. Larger estimated clonotype richness was generally found for naive subsets than for memory subsets.

Healthy HIV-negative adults with no recently reported acute infections or vaccinations were included as donors. All donors were Caucasian adults living in Nashville, Tennessee, USA. CD4+ T cells were enriched through magnetic negative selection, after which naive cells were positively selected on CD45RA and the remaining negative fraction served as the memory subset. Blood was collected by leukapheresis, and PBMCs were isolated by Ficoll-Histopaque density gradient centrifugation and then cryopreserved in liquid nitrogen vapor phase. Analytical flow cytometry was used to check the purity and quantity of every magnetically sorted T cell population. Genomic DNA was isolated from every sorted fraction and measured by UV absorbance on a Nanodrop 2000c. About this clone: Its antigen remains undetermined. Base quality data are lacking; no much larger clone is found one base away.

Using the deep immunoSEQ assay, TCR CDR3 regions were amplified from genomic DNA by multiplex PCR. Extracted genomic DNA from each cell subset was spread evenly across all wells of several immunoSEQ 96-well plates, with each plate serving as a replicate. For sorted subsets, each replicate PCR was loaded with approximately 190 ng genomic DNA, equivalent to approximately 33,000 T cell genomes. Purified libraries were quantified with a Qubit 3.0 fluorometer, sized on a Bioanalyzer 2100, and re-quantified with the KAPA Library Quantification kit. Every immunoSEQ 96-well plate was sequenced on a dedicated single-read 150-cycle Illumina NextSeq 550 flow cell. The original methods were these. The immunoSEQ output contained only junctional sequences without quality scores, so filtering could not match that applied to full-length reads. Sequences were annotated with PyIR, a Python wrapper for IgBLAST v1.9, using IMGT germline references to assign V/J genes and CDR3. Any read was removed if the V/J assignment was weak (E-value above 1e-6), the CDR3 was missing, or the read contained stop codons, out-of-frame junctions, or ambiguous translated residues. V3J clonotypes were defined as sequences sharing the same inferred V gene, J gene, and CDR3 amino acid sequence. Percentage overlap between repertoires was calculated by dividing the number of shared unique clonotypes by the size of the smaller repertoire. RTK rarefaction, the Chao1 estimator, and Recon v2.1 estimates of unobserved clonotypes were used to assess repertoire richness. Generation probabilities for all TCRbeta clonotypes obtained by the gDNA method from a handful of donors were computed using OLGA. Entries here come from immuneACCESS through TCRdb and include only in-frame sequences with V and J called. Some clones fail to appear in such tables; in the studies checked, an unresolved V gene covers under half of the shortfall, and the cause of the remainder is unknown. That table is the source of V, J and clone size, and D and trimming were worked out from the DNA. The sample table shows 2 million to 2.5 million clones, and approximately 96% are seen once. The ten largest clones represent 0.13% of the sample.

V and J are trimmed by 4 bases and 4 bases, and the gene matches miss 7 bases of the junction. The CDR3 runs 15 residues from the cysteine to the phenylalanine. Kept here is only the CDR3 DNA, which spans 45 bases and is read in frame from base 1. Sequenced: naive CD4+ T cells sorted from blood. According to the study, the label for this sample's cell subset or site signals: CD45RA+ positively selected. The chain employs TRBV23-1 and TRBJ1-5, with 7 central nucleotides matching TRBD1. TRBV23-1 is classed as an ORF, of uncertain function. The source of this sequence is a man younger than 35 in good health. The CDR3: CASSRGDRENQPQHF. Here is the DNA: TGCGCCAGCAGTCGGGGAGACAGGGAAAATCAGCCCCAGCATTTT.